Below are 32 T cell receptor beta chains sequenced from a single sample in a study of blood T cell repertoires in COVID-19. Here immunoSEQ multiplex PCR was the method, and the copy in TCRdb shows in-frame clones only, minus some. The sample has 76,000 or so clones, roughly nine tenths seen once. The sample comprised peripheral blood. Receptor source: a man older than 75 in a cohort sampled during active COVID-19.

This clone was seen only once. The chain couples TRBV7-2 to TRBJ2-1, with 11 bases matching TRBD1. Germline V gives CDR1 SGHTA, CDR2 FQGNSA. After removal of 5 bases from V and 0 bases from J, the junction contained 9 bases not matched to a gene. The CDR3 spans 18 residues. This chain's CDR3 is CASSHRDRGSSSYNEQFF. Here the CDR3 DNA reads TGTGCCAGCAGCCACCGGGACAGGGGGTCGAGCTCCTACAATGAGCAGTTCTTC.

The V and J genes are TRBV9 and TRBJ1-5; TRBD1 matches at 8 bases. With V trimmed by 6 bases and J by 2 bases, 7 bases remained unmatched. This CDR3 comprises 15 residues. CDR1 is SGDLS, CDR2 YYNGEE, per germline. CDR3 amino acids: CASNRDRHGNQPQHF. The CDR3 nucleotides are TGTGCCAGCAACCGGGACAGGCACGGCAATCAGCCCCAGCATTTT.

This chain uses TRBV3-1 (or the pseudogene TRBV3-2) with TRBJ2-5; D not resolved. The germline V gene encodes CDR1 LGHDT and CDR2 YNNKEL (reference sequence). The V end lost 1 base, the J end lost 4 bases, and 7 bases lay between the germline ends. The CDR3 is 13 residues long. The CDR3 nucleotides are TGTGCCAGCAGCCAAGCCAGCGCAGAGACCCAGTACTTC. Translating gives CASSQASAETQYF.

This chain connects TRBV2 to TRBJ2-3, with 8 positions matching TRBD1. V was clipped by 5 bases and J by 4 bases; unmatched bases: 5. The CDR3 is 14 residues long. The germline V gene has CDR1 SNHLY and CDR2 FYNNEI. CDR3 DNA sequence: TGTGCCAGCAGTCCAGGGGGCAACGCAGATACGCAGTATTTT. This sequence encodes CASSPGGNADTQYF.

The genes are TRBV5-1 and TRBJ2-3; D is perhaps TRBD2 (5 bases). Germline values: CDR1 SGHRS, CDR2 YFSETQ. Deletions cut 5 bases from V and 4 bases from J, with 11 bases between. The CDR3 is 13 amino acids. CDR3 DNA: TGCGCCAGCAGTGGAGCGAGGGCAGATACGCAGTATTTT. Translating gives CASSGARADTQYF.

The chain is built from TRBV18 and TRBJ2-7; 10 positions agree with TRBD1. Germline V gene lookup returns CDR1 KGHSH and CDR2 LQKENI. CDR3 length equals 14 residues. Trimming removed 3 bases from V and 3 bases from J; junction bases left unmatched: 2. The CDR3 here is CASSPGQGIYEQYF. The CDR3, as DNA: TGTGCCAGCTCACCGGGACAGGGGATCTACGAGCAGTACTTC. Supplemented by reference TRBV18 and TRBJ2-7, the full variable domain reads NAGVMQNPRHLVRRRGQEARLRCSPMKGHSHVYWYRQLPEEGLKFMVYLQKENIIDESGMPKERFSAEFPKEGPSILRIQQVVRGDSAAYFCASSPGQGIYEQYFGPGTRLTVT.

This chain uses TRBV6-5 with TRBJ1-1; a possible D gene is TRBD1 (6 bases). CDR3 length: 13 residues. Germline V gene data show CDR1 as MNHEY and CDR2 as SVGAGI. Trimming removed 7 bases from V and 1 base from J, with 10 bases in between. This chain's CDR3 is CASTGQPNTEAFF. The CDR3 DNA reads TGTGCCAGCACTGGACAGCCGAACACTGAAGCTTTCTTT.

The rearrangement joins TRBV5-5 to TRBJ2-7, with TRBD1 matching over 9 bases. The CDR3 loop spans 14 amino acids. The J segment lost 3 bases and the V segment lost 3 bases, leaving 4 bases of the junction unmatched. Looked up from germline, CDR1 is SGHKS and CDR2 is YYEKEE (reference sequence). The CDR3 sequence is CASSWRDRVYEQYF. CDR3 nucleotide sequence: TGTGCCAGCAGCTGGAGGGACAGGGTCTACGAGCAGTACTTC. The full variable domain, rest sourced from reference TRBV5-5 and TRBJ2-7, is DAGVTQSPTHLIKTRGQQVTLRCSPISGHKSVSWYQQVLGQGPQFIFQYYEKEERGRGNFPDRFSARQFPNYSSELNVNALLLGDSALYLCASSWRDRVYEQYFGPGTRLTVT.

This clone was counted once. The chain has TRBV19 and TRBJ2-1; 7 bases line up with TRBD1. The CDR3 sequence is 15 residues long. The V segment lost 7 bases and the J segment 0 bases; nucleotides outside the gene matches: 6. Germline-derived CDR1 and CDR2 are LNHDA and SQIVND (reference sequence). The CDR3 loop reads CASTLTGSSYNEQFF. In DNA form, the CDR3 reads TGTGCCAGTACCTTGACAGGGAGCTCCTACAATGAGCAGTTCTTC.

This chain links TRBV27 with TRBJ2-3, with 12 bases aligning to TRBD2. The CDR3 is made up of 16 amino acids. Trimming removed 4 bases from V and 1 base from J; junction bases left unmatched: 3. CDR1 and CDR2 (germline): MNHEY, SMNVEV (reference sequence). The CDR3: CASSYRLAGGTDTQYF. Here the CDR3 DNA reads TGTGCCAGCAGTTATCGACTAGCGGGGGGCACAGATACGCAGTATTTT.

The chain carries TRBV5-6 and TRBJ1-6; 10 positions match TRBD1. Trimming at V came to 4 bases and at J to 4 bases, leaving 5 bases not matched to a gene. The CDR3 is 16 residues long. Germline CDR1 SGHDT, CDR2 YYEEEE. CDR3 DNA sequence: TGTGCCAGCAGCGGGGGACAGGGGCCTTATAATTCACCCCTCCACTTT. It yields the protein CASSGGQGPYNSPLHF.

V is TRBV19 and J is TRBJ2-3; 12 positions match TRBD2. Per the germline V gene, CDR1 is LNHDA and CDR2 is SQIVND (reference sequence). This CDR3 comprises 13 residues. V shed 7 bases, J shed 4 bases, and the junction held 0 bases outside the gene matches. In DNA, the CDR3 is TGTGCCAGTACTAGCGGGGGGGCAGATACGCAGTATTTT. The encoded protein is CASTSGGADTQYF.

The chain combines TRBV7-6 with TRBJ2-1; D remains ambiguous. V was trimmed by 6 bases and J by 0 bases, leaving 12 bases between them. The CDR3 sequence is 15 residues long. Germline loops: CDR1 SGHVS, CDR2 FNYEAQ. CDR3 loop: CASSPRISSYNEQFF. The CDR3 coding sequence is TGTGCCAGCAGTCCGAGGATCAGCTCCTACAATGAGCAGTTCTTC. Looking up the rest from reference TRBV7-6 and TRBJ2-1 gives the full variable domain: GAGVSQSPRYKVTKRGQDVALRCDPISGHVSLYWYRQALGQGPEFLTYFNYEAQQDKSGLPNDRFSAERPEGSISTLTIQRTEQRDSAMYRCASSPRISSYNEQFFGPGTRLTVL.

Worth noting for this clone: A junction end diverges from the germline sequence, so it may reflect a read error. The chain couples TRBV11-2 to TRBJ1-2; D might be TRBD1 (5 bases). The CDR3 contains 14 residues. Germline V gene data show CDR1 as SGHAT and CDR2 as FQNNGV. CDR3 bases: TGTGTCAGCAGCCGGGGGTTAGCTAACTATGGCTACACCTTC. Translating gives CVSSRGLANYGYTF.

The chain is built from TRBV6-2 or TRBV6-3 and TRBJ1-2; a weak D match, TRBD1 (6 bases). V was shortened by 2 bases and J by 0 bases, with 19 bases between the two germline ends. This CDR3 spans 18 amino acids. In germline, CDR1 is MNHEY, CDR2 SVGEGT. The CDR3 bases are TGTGCCAGCAGTTACGGTTCGACAGGCCGGAGAGCTAACTATGGCTACACCTTC. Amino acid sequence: CASSYGSTGRRANYGYTF.

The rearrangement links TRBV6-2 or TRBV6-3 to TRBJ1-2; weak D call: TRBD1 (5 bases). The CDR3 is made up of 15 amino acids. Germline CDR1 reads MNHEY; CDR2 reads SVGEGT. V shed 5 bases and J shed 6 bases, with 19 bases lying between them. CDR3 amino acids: CASSTVRGVYDGYTF. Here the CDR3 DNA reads TGTGCCAGCAGTACCGTCCGGGGGGTTTATGATGGCTACACCTTC.

CDR3 DNA sequence: TGTGCCAGCGGAGGGGTCGGTCTTGAGCAGTACGTC. Encoded protein: CASGGVGLEQYV. This chain connects TRBV14 to TRBJ2-7; D might be TRBD2 (6 bases). The germline V gene encodes CDR1 SGHDN and CDR2 FVKESK. V dropped 8 bases and J dropped 7 bases, with 15 bases sitting between them. CDR3 length: 12 residues.

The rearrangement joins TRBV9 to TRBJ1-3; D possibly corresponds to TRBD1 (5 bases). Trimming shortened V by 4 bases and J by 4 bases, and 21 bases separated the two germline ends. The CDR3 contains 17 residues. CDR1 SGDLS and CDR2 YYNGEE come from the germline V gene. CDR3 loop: CASSQTHGQQYGNTIYF. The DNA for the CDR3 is TGTGCCAGCAGCCAAACCCACGGACAACAGTACGGAAACACCATATATTTT.

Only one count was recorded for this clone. CDR3 DNA sequence: TGTGCCAGCAGTGATGGGGCCCTAGCGGGGGGTATGGAGACCCAGTACTTC. It codes for CASSDGALAGGMETQYF. The chain uses TRBV6-1 and TRBJ2-5; 11 bases are shared with TRBD2. The CDR3 is 17 residues long. Germline V gives CDR1 MNHNS, CDR2 SASEGT. V lost 3 bases, J lost 5 bases, and 11 bases stayed unmatched.

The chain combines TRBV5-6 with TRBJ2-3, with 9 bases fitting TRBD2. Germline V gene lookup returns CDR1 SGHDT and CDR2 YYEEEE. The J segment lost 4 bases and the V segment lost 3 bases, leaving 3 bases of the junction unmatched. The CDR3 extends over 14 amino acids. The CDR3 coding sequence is TGTGCCAGCAGCTCAGCGGGGGGCTCAGATACGCAGTATTTT. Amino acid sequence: CASSSAGGSDTQYF.

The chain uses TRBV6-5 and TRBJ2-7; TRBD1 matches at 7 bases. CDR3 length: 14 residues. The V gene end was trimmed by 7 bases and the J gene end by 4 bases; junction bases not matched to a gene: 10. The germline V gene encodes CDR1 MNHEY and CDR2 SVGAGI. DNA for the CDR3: TGTGCCAGCACCCGGACAGGTCTTGTGTACGAGCAGTACTTC. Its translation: CASTRTGLVYEQYF.

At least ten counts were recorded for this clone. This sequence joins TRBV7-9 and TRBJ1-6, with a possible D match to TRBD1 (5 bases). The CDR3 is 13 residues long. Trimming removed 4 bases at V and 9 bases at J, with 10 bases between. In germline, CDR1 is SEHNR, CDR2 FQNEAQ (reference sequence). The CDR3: CASSYPGSSPLHF. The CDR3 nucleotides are TGTGCCAGCAGCTATCCAGGGTCTTCACCCCTCCACTTT.

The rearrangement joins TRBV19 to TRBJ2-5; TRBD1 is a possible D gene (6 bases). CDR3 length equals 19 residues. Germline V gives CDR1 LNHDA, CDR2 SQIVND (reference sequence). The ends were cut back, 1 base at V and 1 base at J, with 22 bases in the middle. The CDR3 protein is CASSIGGLNRARGQETQYF. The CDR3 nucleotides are TGTGCCAGTAGTATAGGGGGGCTCAACAGGGCCCGGGGCCAAGAGACCCAGTACTTC.

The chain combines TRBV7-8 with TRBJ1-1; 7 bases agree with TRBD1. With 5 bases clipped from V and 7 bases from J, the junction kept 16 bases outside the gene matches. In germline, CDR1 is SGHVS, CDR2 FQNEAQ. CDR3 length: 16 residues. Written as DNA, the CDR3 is TGTGCCAGCAGCCCCTATGGGCGTCGAGGGGGCAATGAAGCTTTCTTT. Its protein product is CASSPYGRRGGNEAFF.

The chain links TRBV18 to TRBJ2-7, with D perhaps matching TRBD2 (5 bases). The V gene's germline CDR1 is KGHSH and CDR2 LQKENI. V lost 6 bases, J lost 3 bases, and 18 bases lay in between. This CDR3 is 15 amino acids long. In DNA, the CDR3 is TGTGCCAGCTCCCTACTACGGACTGCTTACTACGAGCAGTACTTC. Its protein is CASSLLRTAYYEQYF.

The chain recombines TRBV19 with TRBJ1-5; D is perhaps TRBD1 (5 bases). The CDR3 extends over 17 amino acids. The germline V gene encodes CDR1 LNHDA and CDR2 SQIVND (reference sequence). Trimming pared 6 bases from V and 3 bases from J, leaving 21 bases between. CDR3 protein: CASSTMGGQGPNQPQHF. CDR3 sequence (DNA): TGTGCCAGTAGCACGATGGGTGGGCAGGGCCCCAATCAGCCCCAGCATTTT. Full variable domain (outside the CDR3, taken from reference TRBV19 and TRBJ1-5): DGGITQSPKYLFRKEGQNVTLSCEQNLNHDAMYWYRQDPGQGLRLIYYSQIVNDFQKGDIAEGYSVSREKKESFPLTVTSAQKNPTAFYLCASSTMGGQGPNQPQHFGDGTRLSIL.

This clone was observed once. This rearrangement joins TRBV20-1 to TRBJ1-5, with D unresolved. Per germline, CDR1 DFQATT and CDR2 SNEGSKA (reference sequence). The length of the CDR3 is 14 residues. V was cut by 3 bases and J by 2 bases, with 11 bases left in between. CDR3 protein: CSASPEAGNQPQHF. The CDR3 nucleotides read TGCAGTGCTAGTCCCGAGGCTGGCAATCAGCCCCAGCATTTT.

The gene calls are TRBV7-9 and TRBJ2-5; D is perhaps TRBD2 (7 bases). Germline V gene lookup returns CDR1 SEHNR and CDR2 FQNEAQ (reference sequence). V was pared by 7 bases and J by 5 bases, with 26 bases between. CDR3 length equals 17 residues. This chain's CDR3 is CASTEGVERGATETQYF. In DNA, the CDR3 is TGTGCCAGCACCGAGGGGGTGGAACGGGGGGCTACGGAGACCCAGTACTTC.

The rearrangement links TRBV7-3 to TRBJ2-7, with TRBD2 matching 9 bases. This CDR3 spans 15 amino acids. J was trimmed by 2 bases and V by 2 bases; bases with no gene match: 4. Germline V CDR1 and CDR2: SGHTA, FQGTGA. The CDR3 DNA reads TGTGCCAGCAGCTTATTAGCGGGGGCCACCTACGAGCAGTACTTC. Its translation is CASSLLAGATYEQYF.

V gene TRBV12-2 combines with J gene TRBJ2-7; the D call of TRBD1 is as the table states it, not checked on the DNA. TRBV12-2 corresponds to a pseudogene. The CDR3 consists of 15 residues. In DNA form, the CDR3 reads TGTGCAAGTCGGGACCGGGACAGGGGATACTACGAGCAGTACGTC. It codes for CASRDRDRGYYEQYV.

CDR3 in DNA: TGTGCCAGCAGCCCAGGACGGGAAACTAATGAAAAACTGTTTTTT. Its translation is CASSPGRETNEKLFF. The chain combines TRBV3-1 (or the pseudogene TRBV3-2) with TRBJ1-4; D is unresolved. The CDR3 totals 15 residues. Trimming removed 4 bases from V and 1 base from J, with 10 bases in between. CDR1 LGHDT and CDR2 YNNKEL come from the germline V gene (reference sequence).

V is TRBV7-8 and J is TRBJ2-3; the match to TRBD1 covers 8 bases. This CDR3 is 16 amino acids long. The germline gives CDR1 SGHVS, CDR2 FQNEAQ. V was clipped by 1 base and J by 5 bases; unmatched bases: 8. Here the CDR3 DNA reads TGTGCCAGCAGCTTAGATCGGACAGGGCTGATAGATACGCAGTATTTT. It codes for CASSLDRTGLIDTQYF.